This TCR beta chain is from a study of CD8 T cells in ankylosing spondylitis. Findings of the study overall: Earlier reports found some motif variants in synovial fluid and blood in reactive arthritis. Clones tied to disease were said to be significantly enriched in matched ankylosing spondylitis synovial fluid. Ankylosing spondylitis blood appeared to be characterized by a TCR beta motif of under 10 highly homologous variants.

The CDR3 has 15 residues. Germline V gene lookup returns CDR1 MNHNS and CDR2 SASEGT. V gave up 6 bases and J gave up 4 bases; unmatched junction bases: 9. Libraries for TCR beta were made by quantitative 5'-RACE with molecular barcodes. One entry per CDR3 protein, called by TCRdb with MiXCR from the 5' RACE reads. The sample lists roughly 150,000 distinct CDR3 sequences; around 7.9% were seen once. This clonotype was found many times. Its antigen is currently unknown. The sequenced material came from blood, either unsorted or a sorted T cell fraction (not recorded which). The TCR sequence derives from a female donor with ankylosing spondylitis or in good health (not recorded which). V usage is TRBV6-1 and J usage is TRBJ1-1, with 9 bases identical to TRBD1. CDR3 DNA sequence: TGTGCCAGCAGAGATCCGGGACAGGGTAGCACTGAAGCTTTCTTT. It is translated as CASRDPGQGSTEAFF.